This T cell receptor (beta chain) was sequenced during a study of long-term antiretroviral therapy in people with HIV. The immunoSEQ assay was v3.0, run at survey level. Sequencing was performed with immunoSEQ multiplex PCR; in TCRdb, only in-frame clones are kept and a portion is missing. This table holds approximately 17,000 clones, approximately 80% found once. Trimming cost V 0 bases and J 7 bases; bases outside gene matches: 11. The CDR3 runs to 16 residues. CDR1 SGHNT and CDR2 YYREEE come from the germline V gene (reference sequence). Specimen: unsorted PBMCs, collected 0.1 years before starting antiretroviral therapy. The TCR comes from a man younger than 35 with HIV. This rearrangement joins TRBV5-4 to TRBJ1-1; 8 nucleotides match TRBD1. The CDR3 here is CASSLGTRGRWVEAFF. The CDR3 DNA reads TGTGCCAGCAGCTTGGGTACCAGGGGGCGATGGGTTGAAGCTTTCTTT.